The 9 T cell receptor beta chains below all came from one sample that was sequenced in a study of human T cells and chemical hapten exposure. Time point specified: pre-sensitization, week 0. Regarding treatment: therapeutic diphenylcyclopropenone sensitization with weekly scalp DPC. In TCRdb, the RACE reads were re-called with MiXCR into one record per CDR3 protein. Among tens of thousands of distinct CDR3 sequences listed, roughly 10% were seen once. This material consisted of whole blood, taken in connection with sensitization to the hapten diphenylcyclopropenone (DPC). The receptors shown here come from a woman aged 40-49 years with alopecia areata. Some clones in this sample may be carry-over from other donors' samples.

This chain uses TRBV29-1 with TRBJ1-3; no clear D. Germline V gene sequence: CDR1 SQVTM, CDR2 ANQGSEA. The CDR3 has 11 residues. V lost 5 bases and J 4 bases, leaving 6 bases between the germline ends. CDR3 in amino acids: CSVFAGNTIYF. The CDR3 DNA reads as TGCAGCGTTTTCGCCGGAAACACCATATATTTT.

Ten or more counts support this clonotype. The rearrangement joins TRBV18 to TRBJ1-4; D is possibly TRBD1 (5 bases). Deletions cut 3 bases from V and 10 bases from J, with 12 bases between. The CDR3 covers 13 residues. CDR1 and CDR2 (germline): KGHSH, LQKENI. The CDR3 protein is CASSPPGRGKLFF. CDR3 bases: TGTGCCAGCTCACCCCCAGGGAGGGGAAAACTGTTTTTT.

The chain carries TRBV6-5 and TRBJ1-1, with 7 bases matching TRBD1. The V and J ends lost 1 base and 4 bases, in that order; junction bases with no gene match: 6. This CDR3 contains 15 residues. Germline loops: CDR1 MNHEY, CDR2 SVGAGI. The DNA of the CDR3 is TGTGCCAGCAGTTACTGGGGACAGAGGGGCACTGAAGCTTTCTTT. Translation gives CASSYWGQRGTEAFF.

This clonotype showed up many times. The chain recombines TRBV19 with TRBJ1-3, with TRBD1 as a possible D gene (6 bases). V was clipped by 9 bases and J by 0 bases, with 12 bases between them. The CDR3 sequence is 14 residues long. Germline V gene lookup returns CDR1 LNHDA and CDR2 SQIVND (reference sequence). The DNA of the CDR3 is TGTGCCAGCCAGGACAGAAGCTCTGGAAACACCATATATTTT. This codes for CASQDRSSGNTIYF.

Remarks on this clonotype: One base away lies a much larger clone, so this may be a sequencing read error. The chain recombines TRBV19 with TRBJ1-3, with a possible D match to TRBD1 (6 bases). There are 15 residues in the CDR3. Germline values: CDR1 LNHDA, CDR2 SQIVND (reference sequence). The CDR3 is CAGSSQDSSGNTIYF. For the CDR3, the DNA is TGTGCCGGTAGTTCCCAGGACAGCTCTGGAAACACCATATATTTT.

The chain combines TRBV20-1 with TRBJ2-3; 8 positions match TRBD1. The CDR3 loop spans 16 amino acids. Germline V lookup: CDR1 DFQATT, CDR2 SNEGSKA (reference sequence). The V segment lost 2 bases and the J segment 2 bases; nucleotides outside the gene matches: 9. The CDR3 is CSARNTGGRYTDTQYF. The CDR3 DNA follows: TGCAGTGCTAGAAACACAGGGGGGCGATACACAGATACGCAGTATTTT.

The chain couples TRBV3-1 to TRBJ1-1; 9 bases align to TRBD1. Trimming at V came to 3 bases and at J to 1 base, leaving 3 bases not matched to a gene. Germline V CDR1 and CDR2: LGHDT, YNNKEL (reference sequence). The CDR3 is 15 amino acids. The CDR3 sequence: CASSHTGGRNTEAFF. CDR3 bases: TGTGCCAGCAGCCATACAGGGGGCCGGAACACTGAAGCTTTCTTT.

There are a few counts of this clonotype. The chain carries TRBV20-1 and TRBJ2-1, with TRBD2 matching 8 bases. V was clipped by 0 bases and J by 10 bases; unmatched bases: 14. The germline CDR1 and CDR2 sequences are DFQATT and SNEGSKA (reference sequence). The CDR3 covers 16 residues. The CDR3 protein is CSARDGGLGDRGEQFF. In DNA, the CDR3 is TGCAGTGCTAGAGATGGGGGACTAGGGGATCGCGGCGAGCAGTTCTTC.

The chain carries TRBV28 and TRBJ2-3; D might be TRBD2 (6 bases). Trimming shortened V by 3 bases and J by 0 bases, and 10 bases separated the two germline ends. The CDR3 is 15 amino acids. Per the germline V gene, CDR1 is MDHEN and CDR2 is SYDVKM. The CDR3 DNA reads as TGTGCCAGCAGTTTCAGCGGGTCTAGCACAGATACGCAGTATTTT. Encoded protein: CASSFSGSSTDTQYF.